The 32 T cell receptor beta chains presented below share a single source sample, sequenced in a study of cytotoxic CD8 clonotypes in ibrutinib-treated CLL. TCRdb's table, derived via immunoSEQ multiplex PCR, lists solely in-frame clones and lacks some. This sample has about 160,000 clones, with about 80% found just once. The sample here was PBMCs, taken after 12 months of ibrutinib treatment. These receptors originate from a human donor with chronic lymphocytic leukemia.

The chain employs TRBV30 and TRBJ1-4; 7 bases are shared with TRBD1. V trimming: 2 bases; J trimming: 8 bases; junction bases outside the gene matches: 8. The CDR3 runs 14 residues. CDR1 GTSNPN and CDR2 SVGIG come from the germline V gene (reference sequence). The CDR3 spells CAWSSTGLGEKLFF. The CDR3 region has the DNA TGTGCCTGGAGTTCGACAGGGTTAGGCGAAAAACTGTTTTTT.

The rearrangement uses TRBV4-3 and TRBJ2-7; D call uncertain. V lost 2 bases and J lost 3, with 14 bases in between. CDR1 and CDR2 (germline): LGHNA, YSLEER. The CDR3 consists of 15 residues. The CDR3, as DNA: TGCGCCAGCAGCCAAACAACGCGCCTCGACTACGAGCAGTACTTC. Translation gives CASSQTTRLDYEQYF.

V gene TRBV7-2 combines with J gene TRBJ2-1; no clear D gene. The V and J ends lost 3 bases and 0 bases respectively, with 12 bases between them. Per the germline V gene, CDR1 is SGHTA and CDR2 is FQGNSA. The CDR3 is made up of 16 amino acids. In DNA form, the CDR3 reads TGTGCCAGCAGCTTTCAGCTGGGCAGCTCCTACAATGAGCAGTTCTTC. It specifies CASSFQLGSSYNEQFF.

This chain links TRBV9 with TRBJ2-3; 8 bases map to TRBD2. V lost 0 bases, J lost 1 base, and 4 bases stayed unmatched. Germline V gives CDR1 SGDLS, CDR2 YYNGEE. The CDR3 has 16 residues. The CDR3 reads CASSVAAGARTDTQYF. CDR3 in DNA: TGTGCCAGCAGCGTAGCAGCGGGGGCCCGCACAGATACGCAGTATTTT.

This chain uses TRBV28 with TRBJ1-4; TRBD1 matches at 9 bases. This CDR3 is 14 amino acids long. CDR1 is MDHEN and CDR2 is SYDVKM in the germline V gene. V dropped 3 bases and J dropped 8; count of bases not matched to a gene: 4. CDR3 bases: TGTGCCAGCAGTTTCGGACAGGGGTGGGAAAAACTGTTTTTT. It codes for CASSFGQGWEKLFF.

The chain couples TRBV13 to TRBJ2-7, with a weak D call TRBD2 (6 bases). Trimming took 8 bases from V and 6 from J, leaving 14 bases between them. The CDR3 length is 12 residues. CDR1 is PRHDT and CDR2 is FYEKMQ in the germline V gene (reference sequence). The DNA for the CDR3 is TGTGCCAGCCGGTCCCAGGAGGGCGAGCAGTACTTC. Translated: CASRSQEGEQYF.

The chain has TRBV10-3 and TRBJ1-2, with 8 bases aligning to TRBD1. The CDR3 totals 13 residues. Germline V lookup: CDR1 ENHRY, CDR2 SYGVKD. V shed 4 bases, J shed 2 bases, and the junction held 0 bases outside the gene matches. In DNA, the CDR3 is TGTGCCATCAGTGGACAGGGGAACTATGGCTACACCTTC. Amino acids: CAISGQGNYGYTF.

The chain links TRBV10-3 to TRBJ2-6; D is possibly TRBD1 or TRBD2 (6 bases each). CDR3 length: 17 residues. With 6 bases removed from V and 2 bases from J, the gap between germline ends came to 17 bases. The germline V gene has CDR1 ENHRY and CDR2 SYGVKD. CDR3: CAIRRDTGGPGANVLTF. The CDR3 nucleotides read TGTGCCATCAGACGGGACACTGGGGGGCCTGGGGCCAACGTCCTGACTTTC.

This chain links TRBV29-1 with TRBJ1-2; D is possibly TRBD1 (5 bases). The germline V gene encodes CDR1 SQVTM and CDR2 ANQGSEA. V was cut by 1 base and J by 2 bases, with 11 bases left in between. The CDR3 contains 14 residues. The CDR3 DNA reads TGCAGCGTTGAAGCGCAGGGCCCCAACTATGGCTACACCTTC. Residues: CSVEAQGPNYGYTF.

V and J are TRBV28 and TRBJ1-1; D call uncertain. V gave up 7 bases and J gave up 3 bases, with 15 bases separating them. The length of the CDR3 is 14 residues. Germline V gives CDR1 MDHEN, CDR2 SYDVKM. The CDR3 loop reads CASNKHGVYTEAFF. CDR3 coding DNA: TGTGCCAGCAACAAACACGGGGTTTACACTGAAGCTTTCTTT.

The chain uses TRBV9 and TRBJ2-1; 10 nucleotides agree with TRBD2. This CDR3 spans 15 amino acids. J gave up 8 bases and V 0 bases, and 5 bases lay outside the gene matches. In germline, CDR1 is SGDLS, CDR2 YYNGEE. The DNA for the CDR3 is TGTGCCAGCAGCGTAGCGGGGACTAGCGCCGATGAGCAGTTCTTC. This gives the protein CASSVAGTSADEQFF.

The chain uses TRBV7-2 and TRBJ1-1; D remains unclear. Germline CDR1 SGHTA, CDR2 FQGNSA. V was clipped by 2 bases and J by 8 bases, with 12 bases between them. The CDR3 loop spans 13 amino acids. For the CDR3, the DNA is TGTGCCAGCAGCTTACGCACTGCTGACGAAGCTTTCTTT. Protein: CASSLRTADEAFF.

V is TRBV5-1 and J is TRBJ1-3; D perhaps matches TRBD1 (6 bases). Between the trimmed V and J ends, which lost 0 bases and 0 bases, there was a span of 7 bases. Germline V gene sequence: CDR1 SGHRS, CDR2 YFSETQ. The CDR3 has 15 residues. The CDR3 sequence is CASSLGQDSGNTIYF. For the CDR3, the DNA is TGCGCCAGCAGCTTGGGACAGGACTCTGGAAACACCATATATTTT.

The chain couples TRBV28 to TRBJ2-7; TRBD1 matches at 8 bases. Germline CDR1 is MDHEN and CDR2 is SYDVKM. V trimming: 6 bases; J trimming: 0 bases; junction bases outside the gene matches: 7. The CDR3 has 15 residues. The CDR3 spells CASSPTGADSYEQYF. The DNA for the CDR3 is TGTGCCAGCAGCCCGACAGGGGCGGACTCCTACGAGCAGTACTTC. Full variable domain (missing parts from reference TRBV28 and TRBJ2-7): DVKVTQSSRYLVKRTGEKVFLECVQDMDHENMFWYRQDPGLGLRLIYFSYDVKMKEKGDIPEGYSVSREKKERFSLILESASTNQTSMYLCASSPTGADSYEQYFGPGTRLTVT.

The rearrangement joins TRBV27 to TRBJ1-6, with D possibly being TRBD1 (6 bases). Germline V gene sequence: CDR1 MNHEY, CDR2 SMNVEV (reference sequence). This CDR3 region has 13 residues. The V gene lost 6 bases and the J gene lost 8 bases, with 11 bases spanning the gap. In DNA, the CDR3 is TGTGCCAGCAGCGGGACACCACATTCACCCCTCCACTTT. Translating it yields CASSGTPHSPLHF.

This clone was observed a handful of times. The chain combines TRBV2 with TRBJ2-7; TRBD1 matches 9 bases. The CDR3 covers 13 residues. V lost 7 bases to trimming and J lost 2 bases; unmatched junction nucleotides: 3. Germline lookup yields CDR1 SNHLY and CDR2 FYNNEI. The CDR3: CASNRDRAYEQYF. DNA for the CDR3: TGTGCCAGCAATAGGGACAGGGCCTACGAGCAGTACTTC.

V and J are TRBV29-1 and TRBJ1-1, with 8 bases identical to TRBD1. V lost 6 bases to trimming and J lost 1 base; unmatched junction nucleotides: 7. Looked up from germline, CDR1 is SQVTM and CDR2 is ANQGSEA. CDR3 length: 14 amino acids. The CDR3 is CSVAAGGPNTEAFF. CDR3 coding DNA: TGCAGCGTCGCTGCAGGGGGCCCGAACACTGAAGCTTTCTTT.

As DNA, the CDR3 is TGTGCCTGGGATGACAGTCCTCACACAGATACGCAGTATTTT. As protein: CAWDDSPHTDTQYF. This chain links TRBV30 with TRBJ2-3; perhaps TRBD1 as D (5 bases). Trimming took off 5 bases at V and 2 bases at J, with 14 bases between the two ends. The germline V gene encodes CDR1 GTSNPN and CDR2 SVGIG (reference sequence). CDR3 length: 14 residues.

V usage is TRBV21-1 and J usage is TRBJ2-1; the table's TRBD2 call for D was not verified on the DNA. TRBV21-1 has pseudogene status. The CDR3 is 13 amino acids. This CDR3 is CASTQLDINEQFF. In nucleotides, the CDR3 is TGTGCCAGCACGCAGCTAGATATCAATGAGCAGTTCTTC.

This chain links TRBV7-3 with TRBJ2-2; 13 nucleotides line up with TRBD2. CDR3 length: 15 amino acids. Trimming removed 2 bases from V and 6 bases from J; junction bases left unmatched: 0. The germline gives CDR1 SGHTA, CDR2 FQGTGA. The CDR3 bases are TGTGCCAGCAGCTTAGGACTAGCGGGAGCCGGGGAGCTGTTTTTT. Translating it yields CASSLGLAGAGELFF.

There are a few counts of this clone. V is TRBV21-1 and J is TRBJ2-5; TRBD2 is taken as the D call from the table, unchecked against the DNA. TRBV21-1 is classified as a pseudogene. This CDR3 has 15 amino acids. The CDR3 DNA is TGTGCCAGCAGCAAAGGTAGACTAGCGGAAGAGACCCAGTACTTC. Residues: CASSKGRLAEETQYF.

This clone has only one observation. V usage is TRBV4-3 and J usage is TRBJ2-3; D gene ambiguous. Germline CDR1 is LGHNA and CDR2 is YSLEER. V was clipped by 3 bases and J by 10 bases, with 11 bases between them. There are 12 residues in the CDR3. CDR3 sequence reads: CASSQEIGPQYF. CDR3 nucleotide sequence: TGCGCCAGCAGCCAGGAAATAGGCCCGCAGTATTTT.

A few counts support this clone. DNA for the CDR3: TGTGCCAGCAGCCCTGACAGCTATGGCTACACCTTC. Its protein is CASSPDSYGYTF. The chain combines TRBV28 with TRBJ1-2, with D perhaps TRBD1 (5 bases). With 6 bases removed from V and 4 bases from J, the gap between germline ends came to 9 bases. The germline gives CDR1 MDHEN, CDR2 SYDVKM. The length of the CDR3 is 12 residues.

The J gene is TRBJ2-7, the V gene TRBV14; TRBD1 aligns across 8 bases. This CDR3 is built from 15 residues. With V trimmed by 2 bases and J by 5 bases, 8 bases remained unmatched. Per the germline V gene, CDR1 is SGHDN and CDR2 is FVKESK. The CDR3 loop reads CASSQMTGDDDEQYF. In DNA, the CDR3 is TGTGCCAGCAGCCAAATGACAGGGGATGACGACGAGCAGTACTTC.

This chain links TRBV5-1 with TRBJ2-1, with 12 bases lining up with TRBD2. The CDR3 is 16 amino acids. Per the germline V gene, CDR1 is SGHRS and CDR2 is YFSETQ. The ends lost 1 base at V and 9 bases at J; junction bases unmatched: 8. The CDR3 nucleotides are TGCGCCAGCAGCTTGAGGGCTAGCGGGAGGGCAGGTGAGCAGTTCTTC. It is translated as CASSLRASGRAGEQFF.

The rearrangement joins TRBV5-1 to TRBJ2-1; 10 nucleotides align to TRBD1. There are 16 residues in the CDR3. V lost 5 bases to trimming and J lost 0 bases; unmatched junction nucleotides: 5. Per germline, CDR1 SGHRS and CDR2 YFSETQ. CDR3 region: CASRRDRGSSYNEQFF. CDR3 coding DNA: TGCGCCAGCAGGAGGGACAGGGGCTCCTCCTACAATGAGCAGTTCTTC.

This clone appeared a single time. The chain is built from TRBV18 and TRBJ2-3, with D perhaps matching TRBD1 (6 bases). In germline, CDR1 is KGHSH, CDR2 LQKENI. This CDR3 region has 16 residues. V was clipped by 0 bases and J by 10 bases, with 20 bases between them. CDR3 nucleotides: TGTGCCAGCTCACCACCGGTACTCCTAACGACAGGACCGCAGTATTTT. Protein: CASSPPVLLTTGPQYF.

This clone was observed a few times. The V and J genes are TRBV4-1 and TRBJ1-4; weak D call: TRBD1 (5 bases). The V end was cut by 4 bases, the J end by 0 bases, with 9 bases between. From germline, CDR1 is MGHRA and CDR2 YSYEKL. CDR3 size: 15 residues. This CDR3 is CASSPPGATNEKLFF. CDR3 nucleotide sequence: TGCGCCAGCAGCCCCCCGGGGGCAACTAATGAAAAACTGTTTTTT.

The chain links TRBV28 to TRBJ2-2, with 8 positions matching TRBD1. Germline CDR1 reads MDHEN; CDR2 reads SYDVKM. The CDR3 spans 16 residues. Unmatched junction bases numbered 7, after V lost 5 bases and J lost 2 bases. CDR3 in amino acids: CASSQGTGLNTGELFF. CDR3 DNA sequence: TGTGCCAGCAGTCAAGGGACAGGCCTAAACACCGGGGAGCTGTTTTTT.

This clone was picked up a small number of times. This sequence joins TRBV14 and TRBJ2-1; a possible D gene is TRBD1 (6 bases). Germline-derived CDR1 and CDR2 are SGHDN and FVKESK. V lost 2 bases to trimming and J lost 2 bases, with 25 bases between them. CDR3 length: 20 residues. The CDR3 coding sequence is TGTGCCAGCAGCCAAACGGAAAGGTCCGGGCCGAAGGGGGCCTACAATGAGCAGTTCTTC. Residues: CASSQTERSGPKGAYNEQFF.

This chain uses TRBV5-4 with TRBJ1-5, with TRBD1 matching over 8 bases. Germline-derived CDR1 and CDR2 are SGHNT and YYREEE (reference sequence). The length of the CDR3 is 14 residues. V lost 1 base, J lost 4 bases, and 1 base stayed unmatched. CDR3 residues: CASSLTGGNQPQHF. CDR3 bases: TGTGCCAGCAGCTTGACAGGGGGGAATCAGCCCCAGCATTTT.

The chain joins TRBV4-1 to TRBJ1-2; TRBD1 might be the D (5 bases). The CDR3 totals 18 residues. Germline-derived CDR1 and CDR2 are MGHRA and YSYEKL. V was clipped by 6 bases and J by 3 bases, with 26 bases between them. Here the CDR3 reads CASRPLGRVREADYGYTF. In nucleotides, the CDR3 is TGCGCCAGCAGGCCCCTGGGCAGGGTAAGGGAGGCGGACTATGGCTACACCTTC.